Listed below are T cell receptor beta chains from one sample, sequenced in a study of CXCR3-negative and CXCR3-positive naive CD8 T cells. TCRdb reprocessed the 5' RACE reads, with one entry per CDR3 protein and no DNA. The sample includes 7,500 to 8,500 distinct CDR3 sequences. Input material: naive CXCR3- CD8+ T cells from blood. The receptors were sampled from a human donor in good health. Some clones in this sample may be carry-over from other donors' samples. Each CDR3 is given with its conserved first and last residue. Expanded clones get a size class; other rows say once, few or many, or leave the size out.

J,V,size,CDR3
TRBJ2-2,TRBV27,medium-sized,CASSFIEGVNTGELFF
TRBJ2-3,TRBV29-1,-,CSVELAGGPRNTDTQYF
TRBJ2-3,TRBV29-1,-,CSVEDLETSTDTQYF
TRBJ2-3,TRBV5-1,medium-sized,CASSLDSAAGPTDTQYF
TRBJ2-1,TRBV29-1,medium-sized,CSVVLAGYNEQFF
TRBJ1-1,TRBV29-1,-,CSVEYWDGMNTEAFF
TRBJ2-1,TRBV24-1,medium-sized,CATSDSAEYNEQFF
TRBJ2-1,TRBV12-3/TRBV12-4,medium-sized,CASSLGLAERGGEQFF
TRBJ2-1,TRBV29-1,medium-sized,CSVEGELNEQFF
TRBJ2-7,TRBV29-1,-,CSVGNSGYEQYF
TRBJ2-3,TRBV7-3,-,CASSSLAGEADTQYF
TRBJ2-7,TRBV6-5,-,CASSFAGGFNEQYF
TRBJ2-1,TRBV29-1,medium-sized,CSVAGIKYNEQFF
TRBJ2-1,TRBV5-1,-,CASSLSLEAGEQFF
TRBJ2-1,TRBV11-2,-,CASTVAGAYNEQFF
TRBJ2-1,TRBV11-3,large,CASSSRGRELDNEQFF
TRBJ2-7,TRBV4-2,-,CASSPRLAGSDYEQYF
TRBJ2-1,TRBV4-3,medium-sized,CASSQVLPREGLLYEQFF
TRBJ2-1,TRBV29-1,-,CSVVSGGRNNEQFF
TRBJ2-1,TRBV3-1,-,CASSQEVRLAGGNYNEQFF
TRBJ1-5,TRBV7-8,medium-sized,CASTPEGVGNQPQHF
TRBJ2-5,TRBV4-3,-,CASSRLGWDRGSTETQYF
TRBJ1-1,TRBV29-1,medium-sized,CSAWDTNTEAFF
TRBJ1-1,TRBV29-1,-,CGSLGGLGNEAFF
TRBJ2-1,TRBV29-1,-,CSVAPPVYNEQFF
TRBJ2-1,TRBV6-2/TRBV6-3,-,CASSYSNEQFF
TRBJ1-2,TRBV29-1,medium-sized,CSVGTELDYGYTF